The rows below give T cell receptor beta chains drawn from one sample of a study of control samples from healthy donors and cancer patients. Sequenced by immunoSEQ multiplex PCR; TCRdb stores in-frame clones only, minus some. The table has tens of thousands of clones, over 75% seen once. Sequences were obtained from blood. These receptors all come from a man aged 50 to 59 in good health. Both conserved end residues are part of each CDR3. A D gene is named only where the DNA matches it firmly. Only some rows state a clone size, as once, few, many or a class for expanded clones.

j_gene: TRBJ2-7; abundance: -; d_gene: TRBD2; v_gene: TRBV4-2; CDR3nt: TGTGCCAGCAGCCAAGATAGGATAGCGGGGGGGCCTCGAGGCGAGCAGTACTTC; CDR3aa: CASSQDRIAGGPRGEQYF
j_gene: TRBJ1-2; abundance: -; d_gene: TRBD1; v_gene: TRBV5-8; CDR3nt: TGTGCCAGCAGCCAGTTCGGGACAGGTTATGGCTACACCTTC; CDR3aa: CASSQFGTGYGYTF
j_gene: TRBJ1-5; abundance: -; d_gene: -; v_gene: TRBV2; CDR3nt: TGTGCCAGCATGGAGGGAAGCAATCAGCCCCAGCATTTT; CDR3aa: CASMEGSNQPQHF
j_gene: TRBJ2-7; abundance: -; d_gene: TRBD1; v_gene: TRBV10-1; CDR3nt: TGCGCCAGCAGTGAGTCAGGCCAGGGGGCCTACGAGCAGTACTTC; CDR3aa: CASSESGQGAYEQYF
j_gene: TRBJ2-7; abundance: -; d_gene: -; v_gene: TRBV7-2; CDR3nt: TGTGCCAGCAGCCCCTACGCGGGAGAGCAGTACTTC; CDR3aa: CASSPYAGEQYF
j_gene: TRBJ2-2; abundance: few; d_gene: TRBD1; v_gene: TRBV2; CDR3nt: TGTGCCACCATCCCCGGGACAGGGGTAACCGGGGAGCTGTTTTTT; CDR3aa: CATIPGTGVTGELFF
j_gene: TRBJ1-2; abundance: -; d_gene: TRBD1; v_gene: TRBV25-1; CDR3nt: TGTGCCAGCAGTGACAGGGGGCGGAACGTCTATGGCTACACCTTC; CDR3aa: CASSDRGRNVYGYTF
j_gene: TRBJ1-6; abundance: -; d_gene: -; v_gene: TRBV19; CDR3nt: TGTGCCAGTAGTATAGGGACGGGCAGCGGGCTGACCCTCCACTTT; CDR3aa: CASSIGTGSGLTLHF
j_gene: TRBJ1-5; abundance: few; d_gene: -; v_gene: TRBV30; CDR3nt: TGTGCCTGGAGTGTAAGCCTTGACCAGCCCCAGCATTTT; CDR3aa: CAWSVSLDQPQHF
j_gene: TRBJ2-6; abundance: -; d_gene: -; v_gene: TRBV6-4; CDR3nt: TGTGCCAGCAGTGACTCATCTGGGGCTGGGGCCAACGTCCTGACTTTC; CDR3aa: CASSDSSGAGANVLTF
j_gene: TRBJ1-2; abundance: few; d_gene: TRBD1; v_gene: TRBV7-2; CDR3nt: TGTGCCAGCAGCTTAGCGCCTGGGACAGGGAATGGCTACACCTTC; CDR3aa: CASSLAPGTGNGYTF
j_gene: TRBJ2-6; abundance: -; d_gene: -; v_gene: TRBV3-1/TRBV3-2; CDR3nt: TGTGCCAGCAGCCAAGGGGGCGGGGCGGGGGCCAACGTCCTGACTTTC; CDR3aa: CASSQGGGAGANVLTF
j_gene: TRBJ2-1; abundance: -; d_gene: TRBD2; v_gene: TRBV7-9; CDR3nt: TGTGCCAGCAGCTCAACGTCGCCGGGACTAGCGGGGGTTTACAATGAGCAGTTCTTC; CDR3aa: CASSSTSPGLAGVYNEQFF
j_gene: TRBJ1-1; abundance: -; d_gene: TRBD1; v_gene: TRBV5-4; CDR3nt: TGTGCCAGCAGCTTGAGGGGACAGGGGTCGGGCACTGAAGCTTTCTTT; CDR3aa: CASSLRGQGSGTEAFF
j_gene: TRBJ1-6; abundance: -; d_gene: -; v_gene: TRBV18; CDR3nt: TGTGCCAGCTCACCCCTGGACCGCGACTCACCCCTCCACTTT; CDR3aa: CASSPLDRDSPLHF
j_gene: TRBJ1-3; abundance: -; d_gene: -; v_gene: TRBV21-1; CDR3nt: TGTGCCAGCAGCGGGCACAGGGGTCTTGCTGGAAACACCATATATTTT; CDR3aa: CASSGHRGLAGNTIYF
j_gene: TRBJ2-3; abundance: -; d_gene: -; v_gene: TRBV5-8; CDR3nt: TGTGCCAGCAGCTATGTGGGCCCTAGGGTTGAGCAGTATTTT; CDR3aa: CASSYVGPRVEQYF
j_gene: TRBJ1-2; abundance: -; d_gene: -; v_gene: TRBV12-3/TRBV12-4; CDR3nt: TGTGCCAGCAGTTTACAGGGGATGAGTGGCTACACCTTC; CDR3aa: CASSLQGMSGYTF
j_gene: TRBJ2-7; abundance: once; d_gene: -; v_gene: TRBV7-7; CDR3nt: TGTGCCAGCAGTCCCGACAGAATCTACGAGCAGTACTTC; CDR3aa: CASSPDRIYEQYF
j_gene: TRBJ2-7; abundance: -; d_gene: TRBD1; v_gene: TRBV6-6; CDR3nt: TGTGCCAGCAGTTATGGACAGGGCGGCTACGAGCAGTACTTC; CDR3aa: CASSYGQGGYEQYF
j_gene: TRBJ1-4; abundance: -; d_gene: TRBD1; v_gene: TRBV27; CDR3nt: TGTGCCAGCAGCCGGGACAGGGTTAATGAAAAACTGTTTTTT; CDR3aa: CASSRDRVNEKLFF
j_gene: TRBJ2-7; abundance: -; d_gene: -; v_gene: TRBV2; CDR3nt: TGTGCCAGCAGTGACCGAAGACTGTCCTACGAGCAGTACTTC; CDR3aa: CASSDRRLSYEQYF
j_gene: TRBJ2-2; abundance: -; d_gene: -; v_gene: TRBV10-3; CDR3nt: TGTGCCATCAGTGAGCAACAGGCGAACACCGGGGAGCTGTTTTTT; CDR3aa: CAISEQQANTGELFF